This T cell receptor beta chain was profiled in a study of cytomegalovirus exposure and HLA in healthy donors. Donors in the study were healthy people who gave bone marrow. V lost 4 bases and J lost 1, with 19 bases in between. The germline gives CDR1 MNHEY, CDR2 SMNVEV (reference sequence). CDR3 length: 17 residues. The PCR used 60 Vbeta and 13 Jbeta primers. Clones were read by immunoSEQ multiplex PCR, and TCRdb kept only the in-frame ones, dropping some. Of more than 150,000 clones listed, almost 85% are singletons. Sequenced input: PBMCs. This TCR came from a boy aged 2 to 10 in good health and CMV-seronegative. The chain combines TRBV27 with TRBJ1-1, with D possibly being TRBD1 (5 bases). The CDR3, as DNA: TGTGCCAGCAGTTCGCGGACACTTCATCAGGGGAACACTGAAGCTTTCTTT. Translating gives CASSSRTLHQGNTEAFF.